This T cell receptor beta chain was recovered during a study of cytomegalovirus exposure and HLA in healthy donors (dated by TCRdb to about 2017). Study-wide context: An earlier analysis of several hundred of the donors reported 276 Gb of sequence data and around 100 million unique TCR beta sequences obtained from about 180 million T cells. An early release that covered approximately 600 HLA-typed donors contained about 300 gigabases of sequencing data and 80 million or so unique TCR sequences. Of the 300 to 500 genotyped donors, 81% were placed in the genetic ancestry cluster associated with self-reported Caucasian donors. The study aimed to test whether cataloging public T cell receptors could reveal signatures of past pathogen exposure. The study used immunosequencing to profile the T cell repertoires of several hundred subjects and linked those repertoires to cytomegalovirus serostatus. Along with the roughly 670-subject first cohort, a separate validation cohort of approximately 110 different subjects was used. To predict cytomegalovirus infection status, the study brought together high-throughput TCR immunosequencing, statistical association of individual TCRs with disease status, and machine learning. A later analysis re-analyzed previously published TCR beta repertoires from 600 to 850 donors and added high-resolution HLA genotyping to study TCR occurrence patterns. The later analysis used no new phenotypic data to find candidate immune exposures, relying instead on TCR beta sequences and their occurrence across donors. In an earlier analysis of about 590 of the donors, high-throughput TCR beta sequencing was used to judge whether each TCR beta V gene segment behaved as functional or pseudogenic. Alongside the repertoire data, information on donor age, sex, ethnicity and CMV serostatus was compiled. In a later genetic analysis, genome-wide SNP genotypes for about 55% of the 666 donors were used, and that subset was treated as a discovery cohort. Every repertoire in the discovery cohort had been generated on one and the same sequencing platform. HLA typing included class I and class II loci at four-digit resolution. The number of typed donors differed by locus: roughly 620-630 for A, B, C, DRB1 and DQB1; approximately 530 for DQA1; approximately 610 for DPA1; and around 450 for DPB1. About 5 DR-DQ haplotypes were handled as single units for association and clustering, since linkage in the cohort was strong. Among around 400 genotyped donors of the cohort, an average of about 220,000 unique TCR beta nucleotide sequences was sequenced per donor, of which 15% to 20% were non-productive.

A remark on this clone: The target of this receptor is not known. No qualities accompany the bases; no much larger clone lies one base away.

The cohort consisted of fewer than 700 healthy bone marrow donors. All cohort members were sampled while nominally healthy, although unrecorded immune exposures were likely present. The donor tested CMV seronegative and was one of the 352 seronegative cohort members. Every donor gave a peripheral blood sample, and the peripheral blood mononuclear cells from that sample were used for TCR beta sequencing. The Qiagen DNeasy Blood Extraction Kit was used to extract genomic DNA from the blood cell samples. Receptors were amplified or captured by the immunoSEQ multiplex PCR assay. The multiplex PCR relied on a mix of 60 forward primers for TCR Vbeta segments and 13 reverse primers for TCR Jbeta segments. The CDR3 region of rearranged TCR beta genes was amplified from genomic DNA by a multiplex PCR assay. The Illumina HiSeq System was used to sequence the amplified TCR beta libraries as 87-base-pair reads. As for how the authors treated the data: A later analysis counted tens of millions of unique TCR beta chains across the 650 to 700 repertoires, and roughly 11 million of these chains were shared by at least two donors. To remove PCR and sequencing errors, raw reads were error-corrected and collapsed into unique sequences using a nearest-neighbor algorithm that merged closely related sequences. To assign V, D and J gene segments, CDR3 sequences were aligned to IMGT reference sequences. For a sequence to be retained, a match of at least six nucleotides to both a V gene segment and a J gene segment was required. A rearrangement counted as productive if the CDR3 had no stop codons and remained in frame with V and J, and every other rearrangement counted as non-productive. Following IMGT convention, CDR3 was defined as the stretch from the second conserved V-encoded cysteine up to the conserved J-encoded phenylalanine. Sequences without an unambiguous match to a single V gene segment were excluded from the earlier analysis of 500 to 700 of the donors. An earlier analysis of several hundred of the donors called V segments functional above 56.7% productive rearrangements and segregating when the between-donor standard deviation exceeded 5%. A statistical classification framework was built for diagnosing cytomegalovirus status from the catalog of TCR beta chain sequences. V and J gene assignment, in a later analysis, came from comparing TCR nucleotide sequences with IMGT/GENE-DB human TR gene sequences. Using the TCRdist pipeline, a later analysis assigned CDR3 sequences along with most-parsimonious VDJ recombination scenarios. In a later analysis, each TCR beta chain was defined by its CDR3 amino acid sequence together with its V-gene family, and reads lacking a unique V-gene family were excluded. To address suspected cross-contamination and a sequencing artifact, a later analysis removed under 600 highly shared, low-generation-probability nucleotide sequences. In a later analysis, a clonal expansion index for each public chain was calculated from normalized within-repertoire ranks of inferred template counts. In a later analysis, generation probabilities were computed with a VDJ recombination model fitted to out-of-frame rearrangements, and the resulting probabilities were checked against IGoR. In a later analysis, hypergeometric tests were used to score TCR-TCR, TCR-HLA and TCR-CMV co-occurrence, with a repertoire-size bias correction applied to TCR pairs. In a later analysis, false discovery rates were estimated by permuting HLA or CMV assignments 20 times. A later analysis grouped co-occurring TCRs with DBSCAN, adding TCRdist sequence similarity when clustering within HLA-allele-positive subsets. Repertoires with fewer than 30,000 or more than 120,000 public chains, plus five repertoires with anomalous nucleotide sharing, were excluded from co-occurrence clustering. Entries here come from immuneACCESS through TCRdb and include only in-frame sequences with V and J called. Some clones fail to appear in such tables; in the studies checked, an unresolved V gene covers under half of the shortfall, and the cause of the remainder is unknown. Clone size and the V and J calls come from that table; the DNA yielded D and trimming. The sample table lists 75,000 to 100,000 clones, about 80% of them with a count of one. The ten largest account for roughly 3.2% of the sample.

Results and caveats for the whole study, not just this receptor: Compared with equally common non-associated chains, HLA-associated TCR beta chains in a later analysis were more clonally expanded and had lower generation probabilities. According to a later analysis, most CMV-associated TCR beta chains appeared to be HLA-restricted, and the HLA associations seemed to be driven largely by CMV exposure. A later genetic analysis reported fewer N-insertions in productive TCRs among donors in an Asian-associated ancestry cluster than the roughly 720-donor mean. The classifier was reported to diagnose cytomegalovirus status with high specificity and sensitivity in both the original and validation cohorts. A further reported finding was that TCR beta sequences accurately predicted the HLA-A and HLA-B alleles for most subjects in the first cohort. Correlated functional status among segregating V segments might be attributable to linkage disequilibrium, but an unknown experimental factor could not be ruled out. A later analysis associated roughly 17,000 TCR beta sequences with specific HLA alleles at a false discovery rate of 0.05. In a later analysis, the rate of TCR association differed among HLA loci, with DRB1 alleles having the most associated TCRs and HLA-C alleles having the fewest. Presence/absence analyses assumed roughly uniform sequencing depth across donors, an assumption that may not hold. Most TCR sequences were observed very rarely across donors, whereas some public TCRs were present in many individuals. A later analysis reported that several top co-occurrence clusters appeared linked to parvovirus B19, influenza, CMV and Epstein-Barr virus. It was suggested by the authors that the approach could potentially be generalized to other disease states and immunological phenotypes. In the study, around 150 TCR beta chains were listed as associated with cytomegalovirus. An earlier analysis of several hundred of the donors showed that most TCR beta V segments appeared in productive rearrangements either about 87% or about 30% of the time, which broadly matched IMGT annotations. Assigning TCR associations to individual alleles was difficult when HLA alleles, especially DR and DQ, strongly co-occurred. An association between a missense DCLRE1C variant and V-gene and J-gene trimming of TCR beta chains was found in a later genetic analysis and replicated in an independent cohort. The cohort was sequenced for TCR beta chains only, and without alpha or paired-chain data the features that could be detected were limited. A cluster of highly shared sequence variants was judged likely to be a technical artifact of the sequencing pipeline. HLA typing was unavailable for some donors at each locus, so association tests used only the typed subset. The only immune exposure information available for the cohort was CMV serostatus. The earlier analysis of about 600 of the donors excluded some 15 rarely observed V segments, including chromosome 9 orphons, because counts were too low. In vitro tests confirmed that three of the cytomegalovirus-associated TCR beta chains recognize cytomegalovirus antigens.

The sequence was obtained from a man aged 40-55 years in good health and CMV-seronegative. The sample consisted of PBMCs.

The base sequence is TGTGCCAGCAGCACTCGCTATGAGCAGTTCTTC. Its protein reads: CASSTRYEQFF. The chain links TRBV5-4 with TRBJ2-1, with the D gene not confidently named. CDR1 SGHNT and CDR2 YYREEE were looked up in the germline V gene (reference sequence). The CDR3 has 11 amino acids, counting the end cysteine and phenylalanine. Only the CDR3 portion is preserved as DNA: 33 bases, with reading frame beginning at the first base. At the junction V is shortened by 4 bases and J by 8 bases, with 7 bases in between.